The TCR beta chain described here comes from a study of T-cell memory formation after mild COVID-19. Study details: Largely donor-specific sequence clusters came from a couple of donors.

This clonotype occurred a few times. V was pared by 3 bases and J by 3 bases, with 6 bases of the junction left unmatched. The V gene's germline CDR1 is LGHNA and CDR2 YSLEER. The CDR3 extends over 15 amino acids. TCRdb analysed the 5' RACE reads with MiXCR anew, one entry per CDR3 protein. The sample has about 430,000 distinct CDR3 sequences; roughly 18% are singletons. This TCR was sampled from a man between 18 and 35 years old who had mild COVID-19 (a few samples of this study predate the infection). Cell type and time point are not known. The source material was PBMCs or a T cell subset sorted from them (not recorded which). The chain links TRBV4-3 to TRBJ1-2, with 8 bases that match TRBD1. The CDR3, as DNA: TGCGCCAGCAGCCAGGGGGTGGGACAGGACTATGGCTACACCTTC. Residues: CASSQGVGQDYGYTF.